The count of the clone carrying this T cell receptor (beta chain) is one. Its antigen is still unknown. Time point reported: newly diagnosed GD, antithyroid drugs for less than 3 months. From RNA extracted from PBMCs, the TCR library was made. The record originates from a study of regulatory T cells in long-lasting Graves disease. Study results and caveats: Patients with persistent disease showed a bias toward TRBV28, TRBJ1-2 and TRBJ2-5. Persistent Graves' disease cases displayed lower TCR diversity than newly diagnosed ones.

Relying on iRepertoire HTBI primers and Arm-PCR of CDR3 regions, the team built TCR beta libraries. Authors' analysis steps: Segment identification across samples yielded about 60 TRBV and more than twelve TRBJ segments. MiXCR, run by TCRdb on the multiplex PCR reads, gives a single entry per CDR3 protein. V and J calls and clone size were set by TCRdb, not the authors. The sample holds 350,000 to 550,000 distinct CDR3 sequences, about 15% seen once. This CDR3 has 16 residues. Germline CDR1 MNHNS, CDR2 SASEGT. V was pared by 1 base and J by 1 base, with 11 bases between. The sample was also reused in another study, on T cells in Graves' hyperthyroidism and ophthalmopathy. Per that study: When the TCR CDR3 underwent first-round RT-PCR, the HTBI primer set was used.

Source: peripheral blood mononuclear cells (PBMCs), taken at new diagnosis, from a patient treated with antithyroid drugs. The chain recombines TRBV6-1 with TRBJ2-4; possibly TRBD2 for D (5 bases). The receptor comes from a woman aged 25 to 39 with Graves disease. DNA for the CDR3: TGTGCCAGCAGTGAAGATGAGGGTTTTGCCAAAAACATTCAGTACTTC. Translating gives CASSEDEGFAKNIQYF.